The entry that follows covers one T cell receptor (beta chain) sequence. Its specificity is not known. Germline V gene lookup returns CDR1 SGHRS and CDR2 YFSETQ. There are 17 residues in the CDR3. V was trimmed by 1 base and J by 4 bases, leaving 18 bases between them. 60 Vbeta and 13 Jbeta primers were used in PCR. Sequenced by immunoSEQ multiplex PCR; TCRdb stores in-frame clones only, minus some. The sample lists about 140,000 clones, about 80% seen once, with 6.5% to 7% in the top ten. The data are from a study of cytomegalovirus exposure and HLA in healthy donors. Study conclusions and caveats: Sequencing depth across donors, presence/absence analyses assumed, was roughly uniform. It emerged from a later analysis that several of the most significant clusters appeared to be linked to common viral pathogens.

This TCR was recovered from a man aged 40-49 years in good health and CMV-seropositive. This sequence joins TRBV5-1 and TRBJ1-3; D is undetermined. Material: PBMCs. The CDR3 region is CASSLMSGAFGGNTIYF. The DNA of the CDR3 is TGCGCCAGCAGCTTGATGTCCGGAGCCTTTGGGGGAAACACCATATATTTT.